Listed here are 28 T cell receptor beta chains from one sample, sequenced in a study of CD8 T cells in ankylosing spondylitis. TCRdb processed the 5' RACE reads anew with MiXCR; each CDR3 protein has one entry. This sample has 100,000 to 150,000 distinct CDR3 sequences, with around 9.7% found just once. The material sequenced was blood, either unsorted or a sorted T cell fraction (not recorded which). The origin of the receptors is a male donor with ankylosing spondylitis or in good health (not recorded which).

This clonotype was recorded many times. The chain combines TRBV12-3 or TRBV12-4 with TRBJ1-2; D is unresolved. Between the trimmed V and J ends, which lost 7 bases and 4 bases, there was a span of 4 bases. CDR3 length: 10 residues. The DNA of the CDR3 is TGTGCCAGCACCCGCTATGGCTACACCTTC. As protein: CASTRYGYTF.

The rearrangement uses TRBV6-2 or TRBV6-3 and TRBJ2-7, with 7 positions matching TRBD1. The V gene's germline CDR1 is MNHEY and CDR2 SVGEGT. With V trimmed by 6 bases and J by 3 bases, 11 bases remained unmatched. The CDR3 length is 15 residues. The CDR3 region has the DNA TGTGCCAGCAGATCGACAGGGCTGAGAGGCTACGAGCAGTACTTC. Amino acid sequence: CASRSTGLRGYEQYF.

In its sample, this clonotype was seen many times. This CDR3 is CASSFGVRYNEQFF. The DNA for the CDR3 is TGTGCCAGCAGCTTTGGTGTCCGCTACAATGAGCAGTTCTTC. V and J are TRBV7-9 and TRBJ2-1; D gene uncertain. There are 14 residues in the CDR3. Looked up from germline, CDR1 is SEHNR and CDR2 is FQNEAQ (reference sequence). The V and J ends lost 3 bases and 3 bases respectively, with 9 bases between them.

This clonotype appeared many times. This rearrangement joins TRBV20-1 to TRBJ2-2; D is perhaps TRBD1 or TRBD2 (5 bases each). The length of the CDR3 is 14 residues. Trimming left V 3 bases short and J 4 bases short, with 12 bases between. Germline V gives CDR1 DFQATT, CDR2 SNEGSKA (reference sequence). The CDR3, as DNA: TGCAGTGCTAGTGTTTGGGGGACCACCGGGGAGCTGTTTTTT. Amino acid sequence: CSASVWGTTGELFF.

This clonotype was counted ten times or more. The rearrangement uses TRBV20-1 and TRBJ2-3; 8 nucleotides line up with TRBD1. V lost 6 bases to trimming and J lost 0 bases; unmatched junction nucleotides: 8. In germline, CDR1 is DFQATT, CDR2 SNEGSKA (reference sequence). The CDR3 covers 15 residues. The DNA of the CDR3 is TGCAGTGCCACAACCCGGGACAGGAGCACAGATACGCAGTATTTT. It codes for CSATTRDRSTDTQYF.

J is TRBJ2-1 and V is TRBV27; D perhaps matches TRBD1 (6 bases). The ends were cut back, 8 bases at V and 0 bases at J, with 23 bases in the middle. Germline loops: CDR1 MNHEY, CDR2 SMNVEV (reference sequence). The CDR3 runs 18 residues. CDR3 sequence: CASSIGGGLKSSYNEQFF. As DNA, the CDR3 is TGTGCCAGCTCGATCGGTGGGGGCCTAAAGAGCTCCTACAATGAGCAGTTCTTC.

This clonotype showed up many times. V usage is TRBV7-8 and J usage is TRBJ1-5, with D hard to call. The CDR3 has 12 amino acids. Germline V gene lookup returns CDR1 SGHVS and CDR2 FQNEAQ. The V end was cut by 6 bases, the J end by 7 bases, with 10 bases between. As DNA, the CDR3 is TGTGCCAGCAGTCGAAAAGGGCAGCCCCAGCATTTT. This gives the protein CASSRKGQPQHF. The whole variable domain, filled in from reference TRBV7-8 and TRBJ1-5, reads GAGVSQSPRYKVAKRGQDVALRCDPISGHVSLFWYQQALGQGPEFLTYFQNEAQLDKSGLPSDRFFAERPEGSVSTLKIQRTQQEDSAVYLCASSRKGQPQHFGDGTRLSIL.

The V gene is TRBV20-1, the J gene TRBJ2-1, with TRBD2 matching over 8 bases. This CDR3 has 14 amino acids. CDR1 and CDR2 from the germline V gene are DFQATT and SNEGSKA (reference sequence). The ends lost 4 bases at V and 9 bases at J; junction bases unmatched: 11. CDR3 loop: CSAKGNVAGREQFF. As DNA, the CDR3 is TGCAGTGCTAAGGGGAACGTAGCGGGACGTGAGCAGTTCTTC.

This clonotype has a handful of counts. J is TRBJ2-7 and V is TRBV5-1; 9 bases line up with TRBD2. The CDR3 totals 18 residues. Germline CDR1 reads SGHRS; CDR2 reads YFSETQ. The junction had 14 bases not matched to a gene; V was cut back by 4 bases and J by 0 bases. CDR3 DNA: TGCGCCAGCAGCCCCGTATCAGCGGGAGGCCCCAGCTCCTACGAGCAGTACTTC. Its protein is CASSPVSAGGPSSYEQYF.

In this sample, this clonotype turned up many times. V and J are TRBV27 and TRBJ2-7; 9 bases are a match to TRBD1. The CDR3 is 15 residues long. The junction had 6 bases not matched to a gene; V was cut back by 0 bases and J by 6 bases. Germline assignment: CDR1 MNHEY and CDR2 SMNVEV (reference sequence). CDR3 nucleotide sequence: TGTGCCAGCAGTTTATCTGGACAGGGGAGGCGCGAGCAGTACTTC. Protein sequence: CASSLSGQGRREQYF.

In its sample, this clonotype was seen many times. The rearrangement links TRBV20-1 to TRBJ1-3, with 7 bases matching TRBD1. The CDR3 spans 13 residues. The ends lost 3 bases at V and 2 bases at J; junction bases unmatched: 1. Germline CDR1 and CDR2: DFQATT and SNEGSKA (reference sequence). The CDR3 is CSASTGAGNTIYF. DNA of the CDR3: TGCAGTGCTAGTACAGGGGCTGGAAACACCATATATTTT.

The table lists this clonotype with many counts. This chain connects TRBV4-3 to TRBJ2-3; 10 bases are a match to TRBD2. Germline loops: CDR1 LGHNA, CDR2 YSLEER. The CDR3 is made up of 16 amino acids. The junction had 6 bases not matched to a gene; V was cut back by 0 bases and J by 6 bases. As DNA, the CDR3 is TGCGCCAGCAGCCAAGATCGAGCGGGAGGGCGGGATACGCAGTATTTT. It codes for CASSQDRAGGRDTQYF.

In this sample, this clonotype turned up a few times. The CDR3 nucleotides read TGTGCCAGCAAACTCAATCGGGCGGGAGCCATGGATACGCAGTATTTT. It is translated as CASKLNRAGAMDTQYF. The chain joins TRBV12-3 or TRBV12-4 to TRBJ2-3, with TRBD2 matching over 7 bases. The junction had 16 bases not matched to a gene; V was cut back by 7 bases and J by 6 bases. This CDR3 has 16 amino acids.

The sample holds many counts of this clonotype. J is TRBJ2-7 and V is TRBV12-3 or TRBV12-4, with 8 bases fitting TRBD1. Unmatched junction bases numbered 7, after V lost 7 bases and J lost 5 bases. The CDR3 runs 13 residues. The CDR3 DNA reads as TGTGCCAGCACCGTGGACAGGGTCGACGAGCAGTACTTC. This translates into CASTVDRVDEQYF.

This clonotype occurred many times. The V call is TRBV18, the J call TRBJ1-3, with 8 bases matching TRBD1. J gave up 7 bases and V 3 bases, and 8 bases lay outside the gene matches. CDR1 KGHSH and CDR2 LQKENI come from the germline V gene. The CDR3 spans 15 residues. As DNA, the CDR3 is TGTGCCAGCTCACCGAGACAGGGGAATCTCAACACCATATATTTT. The encoded protein is CASSPRQGNLNTIYF.

At least ten counts were recorded for this clonotype. The rearrangement joins TRBV20-1 to TRBJ2-1; 12 bases are a match to TRBD2. Unmatched junction bases numbered 13, after V lost 4 bases and J lost 0 bases. The CDR3 has 19 amino acids. CDR1 and CDR2 from the germline V gene are DFQATT and SNEGSKA (reference sequence). This CDR3 reads CSATGSLAGGTSSYNEQFF. CDR3 bases: TGCAGTGCTACTGGGAGCCTAGCGGGAGGGACGAGCTCCTACAATGAGCAGTTCTTC.

This rearrangement joins TRBV5-5 to TRBJ2-7; TRBD1 aligns across 10 bases. The CDR3 sequence is 14 residues long. Trimming cost V 2 bases and J 3 bases; bases outside gene matches: 2. CDR1 is SGHKS, CDR2 YYEKEE, per germline (reference sequence). In DNA form, the CDR3 reads TGTGCCAGCAGCTTTGGGACAGGGGTCTACGAGCAGTACTTC. It yields the protein CASSFGTGVYEQYF.

The rearrangement uses TRBV20-1 and TRBJ2-1; D is ambiguous. The CDR3 spans 15 residues. Trimming cost V 2 bases and J 3 bases, with 14 bases left between them. Germline CDR1 and CDR2: DFQATT and SNEGSKA (reference sequence). The DNA of the CDR3 is TGCAGTGCTAGATCGTGGCAAGGCAACTACAATGAGCAGTTCTTC. Translated: CSARSWQGNYNEQFF.

This clonotype has a handful of counts. The DNA of the CDR3 is TGCAGTGTGGCCCGGCTAAATAGCAATCAGCCCCAGCATTTT. As protein: CSVARLNSNQPQHF. V and J are TRBV20-1 and TRBJ1-5; D remains unclear. The V gene's germline CDR1 is DFQATT and CDR2 SNEGSKA (reference sequence). This CDR3 is 14 amino acids long. Trimming took 7 bases from V and 0 from J, leaving 13 bases between them.

In its sample, this clonotype was seen many times. The gene calls are TRBV6-4 and TRBJ2-3; no clear D. Trimming left V 4 bases short and J 2 bases short, with 10 bases between. Germline V gene data show CDR1 as MRHNA and CDR2 as SNTAGT. This CDR3 is 14 amino acids long. CDR3 residues: CASSVRGDTDTQYF. Here the CDR3 DNA reads TGTGCCAGCAGTGTTCGTGGGGACACAGATACGCAGTATTTT.

This clonotype has ten or more counts. The CDR3 sequence: CSAIKSGDEAFF. CDR3 nucleotide sequence: TGCAGTGCTATCAAGAGCGGTGATGAAGCTTTCTTT. This rearrangement joins TRBV20-1 to TRBJ1-1; D call uncertain. The ends were cut back, 4 bases at V and 7 bases at J, with 13 bases in the middle. The V gene's germline CDR1 is DFQATT and CDR2 SNEGSKA (reference sequence). There are 12 residues in the CDR3.

This clonotype was counted at least ten times. J is TRBJ2-3 and V is TRBV5-1; 9 bases are a match to TRBD1. Trimming took 2 bases from V and 1 from J; bases not matched to a gene: 5. Germline CDR1 reads SGHRS; CDR2 reads YFSETQ. The length of the CDR3 is 16 residues. This CDR3 reads CASSFPRDRGTDTQYF. The CDR3 DNA reads as TGCGCCAGCAGCTTCCCCCGGGACAGGGGCACAGATACGCAGTATTTT. Drawing the rest from reference TRBV5-1 and TRBJ2-3, the complete variable domain is KAGVTQTPRYLIKTRGQQVTLSCSPISGHRSVSWYQQTPGQGLQFLFEYFSETQRNKGNFPGRFSGRQFSNSRSEMNVSTLELGDSALYLCASSFPRDRGTDTQYFGPGTRLTVL.

At least ten counts were recorded for this clonotype. CDR3 DNA sequence: TGCGCCAGCAGCTCGGGTTTTTGGGTGAGCACAGATACGCAGTATTTT. It codes for CASSSGFWVSTDTQYF. The rearrangement links TRBV5-1 to TRBJ2-3; unclear D gene. Germline values: CDR1 SGHRS, CDR2 YFSETQ. Trimming pared 3 bases from V and 0 bases from J, leaving 14 bases between. The CDR3 contains 16 residues.

This clonotype was seen ten or more times. The rearrangement joins TRBV7-2 to TRBJ2-3; 11 bases match TRBD2. The CDR3 runs 15 residues. The germline gives CDR1 SGHTA, CDR2 FQGNSA. Germline trimming cut 7 bases from V and 4 bases from J; bases unmatched to any gene: 7. Here the CDR3 reads CASTMTSGTPDTQYF. CDR3 DNA sequence: TGTGCCAGCACCATGACTAGCGGGACCCCAGATACGCAGTATTTT.

This clonotype was detected many times. The V and J genes are TRBV6-1 and TRBJ2-2; no firm D call. Trimming pared 7 bases from V and 6 bases from J, leaving 15 bases between. The length of the CDR3 is 14 residues. Germline CDR1 is MNHNS and CDR2 is SASEGT. CDR3 region: CASIGTQGSGELFF. The CDR3 DNA reads as TGTGCCAGCATTGGAACTCAAGGGTCCGGGGAGCTGTTTTTT.

In this sample, this clonotype turned up many times. J is TRBJ1-3 and V is TRBV9; D unresolved. This CDR3 is built from 14 residues. The V end was cut by 5 bases, the J end by 4 bases, with 13 bases between. From germline, CDR1 is SGDLS and CDR2 YYNGEE. CDR3 residues: CASREGPEGNTIYF. The CDR3 DNA is TGTGCCAGCAGAGAAGGGCCAGAAGGAAACACCATATATTTT.

This clonotype has just a few counts. This chain connects TRBV29-1 to TRBJ2-7, with 9 bases lining up with TRBD1. The CDR3 is 14 residues long. J gave up 5 bases and V 4 bases, and 9 bases lay outside the gene matches. CDR1 is SQVTM, CDR2 ANQGSEA, per germline. CDR3 in amino acids: CSVGHRDRVHEQYF. The CDR3 DNA follows: TGCAGCGTTGGACACCGGGACAGGGTCCACGAGCAGTACTTC.

This clonotype was counted at least ten times. V gene TRBV6-1 combines with J gene TRBJ2-7; TRBD2 matches 10 bases. Germline V gene sequence: CDR1 MNHNS, CDR2 SASEGT. The ends lost 1 base at V and 4 bases at J; junction bases unmatched: 10. This CDR3 region has 17 residues. The CDR3 protein is CASSEEALAGVRYEQYF. The CDR3 DNA follows: TGTGCCAGCAGTGAAGAAGCGCTAGCGGGGGTGAGGTACGAGCAGTACTTC.